This record looks at one T cell receptor beta chain sequence and its context. This clonotype has just a few counts. No antigen is known for it. One base away there is no much larger clone; base qualities are not given. Library preparation employed RACE. The reads were generated on a NextSeq 500. Library preparation attached unique molecular identifiers to individual cDNA molecules for quantitative, reproducible TCR counting. For every blood RNA sample, sequencing covered both the TCR alpha and TCR beta chains. The authors' analysis ran thus. The median number of TCRs per sample was roughly 98,000, ranging from about 23,224 to 690,600. V, J and CDR3 annotation of the TCR reads was performed with the Decombinator software suite. For the PS versus PT1 abundance plots, all samples were subsampled to the same number of TCRs (28,000). Expanded TCRs were defined as absent before sensitization and observed at least eight times at the 2-week time point. TCRdb trimmed the raw reads at Q25, called clones with MiXCR and kept productive beta chains. Rows with a matching CDR3 protein are joined into one entry that keeps the most common DNA and genes. What appears here as the V and J calls and clone size reflects TCRdb's work, not the paper's. Across this sample there are over 65,000 distinct CDR3 sequences, with roughly 12% seen only once. The ten largest clones represent 1.5% to 2% of the sample.

These data are taken from a study of human T cells and chemical hapten exposure listed by TCRdb under 2021. In the study overall: For sensitization, 2% DPC in acetone was applied to a roughly 2 cm by roughly 2 cm area of upper inner arm skin. Peripheral blood TCR repertoire changes were tracked in vivo in alopecia patients during primary and secondary sensitization to the hapten diphenylcyclopropenone (DPC). Blood samples were taken from patients before sensitization (week 0) and at 2, 6 and about 24 weeks after DPC sensitization. Patients additionally received weekly therapeutic DPC doses to the scalp throughout the approximately 22-week study period. Patch tests used Finn chambers with 0.01% DPC on the upper back, scored after 6 days by International Contact Dermatitis Research Group standards. The libraries were sequenced as a pool, and the TCR yield per sample differed mostly because of small variations in library volumes within the pool. Around 29 alopecia patients provided blood for TCR sequencing at one to four time points (pre-sensitization, 2, 6 and 24 weeks). Most of the patients in the cohort were female, and the cohort covered alopecia areata with under or over 50% scalp involvement, alopecia totalis and alopecia universalis. The research as a whole found: Patch test score was positively correlated with the number of PT1 expanded TCRs, with significance at thresholds 8, 16 and 32 but not at 4. Repeated subsampling changed both the strength of the expansion versus patch-test correlation and the threshold at which that correlation became significant. DPC sensitization did not change the number of TCRs with a frequency above 1 in 1000, and there was no evidence of changes in global repertoire structure. Compared with pre-sensitization or healthy control sets, expanded TCRs formed significantly more large CDR3 similarity clusters, which is consistent with antigen-driven responses. Because all patients had alopecia, a presumed autoimmune disease, the immune response of the patients might differ from that of healthy individuals.

The time point label on this specimen signifies: patch test 2, 6 weeks after DPC sensitization. The label giving this sample's treatment or condition can be read as: therapeutic diphenylcyclopropenone sensitization with weekly scalp DPC. At every patch-test visit, the blood draw took place before the patch test was put on. Eligible patients were aged 18 to 70, diagnosed with alopecia, deemed suitable for DPC therapy, and excluded if pregnant. Total RNA was extracted from unfractionated whole blood that had been collected in Tempus Blood RNA tubes. Its CDR3 holds 10 amino acids, cysteine through phenylalanine. Only the CDR3 part of the read is kept: 30 bases, read in frame from the first base. V drops 3 bases and J drops 9 bases, leaving 3 bases in between. Based on the germline V gene (reference sequence), the CDR1 and CDR2 sequences are SEHNR and FQNEAQ.

This receptor chain uses TRBV7-9 and TRBJ2-1; a confident D gene designation cannot be given. The receptor's source is a man younger than 35 with alopecia areata. Some clones in this sample may be carry-over from other donors' samples. The sample in question was whole blood, obtained in connection with sensitization to the hapten diphenylcyclopropenone (DPC). The CDR3 is CASSFLEQFF. The bases are TGTGCCAGCAGCTTCCTTGAGCAGTTCTTC.